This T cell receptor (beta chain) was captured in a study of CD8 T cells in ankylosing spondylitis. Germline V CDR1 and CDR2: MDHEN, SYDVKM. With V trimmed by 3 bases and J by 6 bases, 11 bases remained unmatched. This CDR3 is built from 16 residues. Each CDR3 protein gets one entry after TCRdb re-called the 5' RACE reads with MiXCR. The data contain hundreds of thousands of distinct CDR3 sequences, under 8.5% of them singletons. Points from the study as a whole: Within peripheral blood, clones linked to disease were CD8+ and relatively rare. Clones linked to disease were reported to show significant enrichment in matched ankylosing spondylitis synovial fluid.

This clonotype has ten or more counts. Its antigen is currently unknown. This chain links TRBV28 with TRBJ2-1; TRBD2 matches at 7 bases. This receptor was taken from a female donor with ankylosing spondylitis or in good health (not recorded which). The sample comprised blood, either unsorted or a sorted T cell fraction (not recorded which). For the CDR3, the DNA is TGTGCCAGCAGTTTCCGAGGGAGGGAAATAGGCAATGAGCAGTTCTTC. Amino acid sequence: CASSFRGREIGNEQFF.